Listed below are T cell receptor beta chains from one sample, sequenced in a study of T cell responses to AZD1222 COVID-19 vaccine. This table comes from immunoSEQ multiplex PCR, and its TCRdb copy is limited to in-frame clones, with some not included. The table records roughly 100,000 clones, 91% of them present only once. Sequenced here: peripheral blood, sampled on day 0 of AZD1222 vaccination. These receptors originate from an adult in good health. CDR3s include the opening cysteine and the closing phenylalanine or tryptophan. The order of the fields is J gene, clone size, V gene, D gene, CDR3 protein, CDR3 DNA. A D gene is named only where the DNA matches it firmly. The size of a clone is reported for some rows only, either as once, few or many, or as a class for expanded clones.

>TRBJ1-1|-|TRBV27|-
CASSSGPPSGYTEAFF
TGTGCCAGCAGTTCGGGGCCCCCGAGCGGGTACACTGAAGCTTTCTTT
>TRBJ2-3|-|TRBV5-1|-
CASSLATLGVFPNTDTQYF
TGCGCCAGCAGCTTGGCGACCCTAGGGGTTTTTCCCAACACAGATACGCAGTATTTT
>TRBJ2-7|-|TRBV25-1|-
CASSEGLNEQYF
TGTGCCAGCAGTGAAGGCCTAAACGAGCAGTACTTC
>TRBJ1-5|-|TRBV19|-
CATGGSNQPQHF
TGTGCCACCGGCGGTAGCAATCAGCCCCAGCATTTT
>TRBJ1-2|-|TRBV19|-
CASMTGPEANYGYTF
TGTGCCAGTATGACGGGTCCCGAAGCTAACTATGGCTACACCTTC
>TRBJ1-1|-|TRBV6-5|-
CASRVTFPGAFF
TGTGCCAGCAGGGTGACATTCCCAGGAGCTTTCTTT
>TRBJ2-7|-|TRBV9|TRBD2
CASSSLAGSPLRPYEQYF
TGTGCCAGCAGCTCACTAGCGGGGAGCCCCCTTCGACCCTACGAGCAGTACTTC
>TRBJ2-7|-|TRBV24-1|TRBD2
CATSDSRLAGAGEQYF
TGTGCCACCAGTGATTCGAGACTAGCGGGAGCCGGCGAGCAGTACTTC
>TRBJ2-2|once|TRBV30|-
CAWSDRTRGGTGELFF
TGTGCCTGGAGTGATAGGACCAGGGGAGGGACCGGGGAGCTGTTTTTT
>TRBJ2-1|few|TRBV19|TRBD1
CASSTGTGLPNRQFF
TGTGCCAGTAGTACGGGGACAGGGCTTCCAAACAGGCAGTTCTTC
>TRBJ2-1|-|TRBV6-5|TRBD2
CASSYLSGSSYNEQFF
TGTGCCAGCAGTTACCTTAGCGGGAGCTCCTACAATGAGCAGTTCTTC
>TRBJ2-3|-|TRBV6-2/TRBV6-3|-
CASRYSGLSTDTQYF
TGTGCCAGCAGATACAGCGGGCTAAGCACAGATACGCAGTATTTT
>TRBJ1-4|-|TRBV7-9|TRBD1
CASSRRDSLNEKLFF
TGTGCCAGCAGCCGCCGGGACAGCCTTAATGAAAAACTGTTTTTT
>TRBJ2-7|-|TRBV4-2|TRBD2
CASSQERSGGRVYEQYF
TGTGCCAGCAGCCAAGAACGGAGTGGCGGGAGAGTCTACGAGCAGTACTTC
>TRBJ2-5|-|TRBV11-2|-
CASSLGIAQETQYF
TGTGCCAGCAGCTTAGGGATAGCACAAGAGACCCAGTACTTC
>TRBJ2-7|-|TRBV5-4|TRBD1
CASRADGTERNEQYF
TGTGCCAGCAGGGCGGACGGGACAGAGCGGAACGAGCAGTACTTC
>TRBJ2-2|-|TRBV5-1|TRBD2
CASSPRGLAGINTGELFF
TGCGCCAGCAGCCCCAGGGGACTAGCGGGAATTAACACCGGGGAGCTGTTTTTT
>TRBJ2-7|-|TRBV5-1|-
CASSIQGSYEQYF
TGCGCCAGCTCTATACAGGGCTCCTACGAGCAGTACTTC
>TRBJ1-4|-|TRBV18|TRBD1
CASSPYRTGRDDEKLFF
TGTGCCAGCTCACCATATCGGACAGGGAGAGACGATGAAAAACTGTTTTTT
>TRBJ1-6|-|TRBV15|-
CATSRDRGSPLHF
TGTGCCACCAGCAGAGACAGGGGTTCACCCCTCCACTTT
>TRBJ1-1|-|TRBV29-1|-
CSVARSTEAFF
TGCAGCGTTGCCCGGTCCACTGAAGCTTTCTTT
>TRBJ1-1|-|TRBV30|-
CAWRGGRFMVTEAFF
TGTGCCTGGAGGGGGGGGAGGTTTATGGTCACTGAAGCTTTCTTT
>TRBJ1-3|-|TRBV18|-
CASSPGTASLGTIYF
TGTGCCAGCTCACCGGGCACCGCCAGCCTGGGCACCATATATTTT
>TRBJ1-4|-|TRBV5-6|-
CASSLVGVEKLFF
TGTGCCAGCAGCTTGGTCGGGGTCGAAAAACTGTTTTTT
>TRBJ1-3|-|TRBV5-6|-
CASSFQSGNTIYF
TGTGCCAGCAGCTTCCAGTCCGGAAACACCATATATTTT
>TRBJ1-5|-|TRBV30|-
CAWSLAGGYSNQPQHF
TGTGCCTGGAGTCTGGCGGGAGGGTATAGCAATCAGCCCCAGCATTTT
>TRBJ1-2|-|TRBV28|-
CASSLRGNYGYTF
TGTGCCAGCAGTTTGAGGGGGAACTATGGCTACACCTTC
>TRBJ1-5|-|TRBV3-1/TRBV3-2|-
CASSHSRWVEIQPQHF
TGTGCCAGCAGCCATTCTCGGTGGGTGGAGATTCAGCCCCAGCATTTT
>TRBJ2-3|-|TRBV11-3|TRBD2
CASSSGLAGGPSPDTQYF
TGTGCCAGCAGCTCGGGACTAGCGGGAGGGCCGAGTCCAGATACGCAGTATTTT
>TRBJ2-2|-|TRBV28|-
CASRPTSPAAGELFF
TGTGCCAGCAGACCAACTAGCCCCGCGGCCGGGGAGCTGTTTTTT
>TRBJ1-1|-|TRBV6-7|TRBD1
CASSYFRDRGDTEAFF
TGTGCCAGCAGTTACTTCCGGGACAGGGGAGACACTGAAGCTTTCTTT
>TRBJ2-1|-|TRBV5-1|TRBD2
CASSFTSGNLDEQFF
TGCGCCAGCAGCTTTACTAGCGGGAATTTAGATGAGCAGTTCTTC
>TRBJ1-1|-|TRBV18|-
CASSPRHNEAFF
TGTGCCAGCTCACCGCGACACAATGAAGCTTTCTTT
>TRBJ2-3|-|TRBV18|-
CASSPPGLRGTDTQYF
TGTGCCAGCTCCCCTCCAGGGCTTAGGGGTACAGATACGCAGTATTTT
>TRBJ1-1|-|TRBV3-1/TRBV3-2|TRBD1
CASVNRGHTEAFF
TGTGCCAGTGTGAACAGGGGGCACACTGAAGCTTTCTTT
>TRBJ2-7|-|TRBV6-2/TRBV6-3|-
CASSLGAITYEQYF
TGTGCCAGCAGTCTGGGAGCCATTACCTACGAGCAGTACTTC
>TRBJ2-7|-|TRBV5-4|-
CASSRRGQIDEQYF
TGTGCCAGCAGCCGGAGGGGGCAGATAGACGAGCAGTACTTC
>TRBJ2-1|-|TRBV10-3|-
CAISEANEQFF
TGTGCCATCAGTGAGGCAAATGAGCAGTTCTTC
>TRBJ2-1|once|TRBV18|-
CASSPMTKGEQFF
TGTGCCAGCTCACCGATGACAAAGGGTGAGCAATTCTTC
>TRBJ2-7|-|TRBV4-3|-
CASSQDRVEQYF
TGCGCCAGCAGCCAAGACAGGGTCGAGCAGTACTTC
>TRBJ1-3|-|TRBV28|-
CASGSRGESSGNTIYF
TGTGCCAGCGGCTCCCGGGGGGAGAGCTCTGGAAACACCATATATTTT
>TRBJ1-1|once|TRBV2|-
CASSEASMNTEAFF
TGTGCCAGCAGTGAGGCCAGTATGAACACTGAAGCTTTCTTT
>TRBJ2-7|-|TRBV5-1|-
CASSLVEGPAYEQYF
TGCGCCAGCAGCTTGGTCGAGGGGCCGGCCTACGAGCAGTACTTC
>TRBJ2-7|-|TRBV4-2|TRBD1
CASSRNGQGAYYEQYF
TGTGCCAGCAGCCGAAACGGACAGGGGGCTTATTACGAGCAGTACTTC
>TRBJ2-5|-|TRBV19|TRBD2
CASSIRTSGLQETQYF
TGTGCCAGTAGTATTCGGACTAGCGGGCTACAAGAGACCCAGTACTTC
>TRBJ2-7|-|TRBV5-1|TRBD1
CASSLAYAETGAGEQYF
TGCGCCAGCAGCTTGGCCTATGCTGAAACAGGGGCAGGGGAGCAGTACTTC
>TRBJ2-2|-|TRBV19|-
CASRVDSPTGELFF
TGTGCCAGTAGGGTCGACAGCCCGACCGGGGAGCTGTTTTTT
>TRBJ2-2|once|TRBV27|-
CASSLSTGELFF
TGTGCCAGCAGTTTATCTACCGGGGAGCTGTTTTTT
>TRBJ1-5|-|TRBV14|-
CASSHGRERSKSNNQPQHF
TGTGCCAGCAGCCACGGCAGGGAGCGTTCGAAAAGCAACAATCAGCCCCAGCATTTT
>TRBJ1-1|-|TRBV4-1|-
CASSQEGSMNTEAFF
TGCGCCAGCAGCCAAGAGGGCAGCATGAACACTGAAGCTTTCTTT
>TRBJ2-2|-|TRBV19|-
CASSIVGSGELFF
TGTGCCAGTAGTATAGTGGGGTCCGGGGAGCTGTTTTTT
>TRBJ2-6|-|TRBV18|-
CASSPLGPASGANVLTF
TGTGCCAGCTCACCACTCGGACCGGCCTCTGGGGCCAACGTCCTGACTTTC
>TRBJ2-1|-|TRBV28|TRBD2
CASKKLAVYNEQFF
TGTGCCAGCAAGAAGCTAGCGGTATACAATGAGCAGTTCTTC
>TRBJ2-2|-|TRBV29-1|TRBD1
CSVEAGGKAGELFF
TGCAGCGTTGAGGCAGGGGGAAAGGCCGGGGAGCTGTTTTTT
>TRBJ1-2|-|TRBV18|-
CASSPNVGDRVDGYTF
TGTGCCAGCTCACCAAACGTGGGGGATAGAGTGGATGGCTACACCTTC